A selection of T cell receptor beta chains follows, all from one sample in a study of cytomegalovirus exposure and HLA in healthy donors. Profiling relied on immunoSEQ multiplex PCR, and the TCRdb table lists in-frame clones only, not all of them. This table has approximately 220,000 clones, around 80% appearing once. Source material: PBMCs. These receptors were taken from a boy aged 2 to 9 in good health and CMV-seronegative. Both conserved end residues are part of each CDR3. The D gene is left open where the match is weak. Part of the rows lack a size; the others show once, few, many or a class for expanded clones.

clone size: -
V gene: TRBV2
J gene: TRBJ2-7
D gene: -
CDR3 protein: CASSAVSYEQYF
CDR3 DNA: TGTGCCAGCAGTGCCGTTTCCTACGAGCAGTACTTC

clone size: -
V gene: TRBV5-4
J gene: TRBJ2-2
D gene: TRBD1
CDR3 protein: CASSGLGQGYSGELFF
CDR3 DNA: TGTGCCAGCAGCGGGTTGGGACAGGGATACTCCGGGGAGCTGTTTTTT

clone size: -
V gene: TRBV9
J gene: TRBJ1-5
D gene: -
CDR3 protein: CASLGGADKQPQHF
CDR3 DNA: TGTGCCAGCTTGGGGGGGGCGGACAAACAGCCCCAGCATTTT

clone size: -
V gene: TRBV4-2
J gene: TRBJ2-7
D gene: TRBD2
CDR3 protein: CASSQGLAGSTYEQYF
CDR3 DNA: TGTGCCAGCAGCCAAGGACTAGCGGGAAGTACCTACGAGCAGTACTTC

clone size: -
V gene: TRBV6-4
J gene: TRBJ2-1
D gene: -
CDR3 protein: CASSEGSGSYNEQFF
CDR3 DNA: TGTGCCAGCAGTGAGGGCTCCGGCTCCTACAATGAGCAGTTCTTC

clone size: once
V gene: TRBV5-8
J gene: TRBJ1-2
D gene: TRBD1
CDR3 protein: CASSPGTGGPFGYTF
CDR3 DNA: TGTGCCAGCAGCCCAGGGACAGGGGGCCCTTTTGGCTACACCTTC

clone size: once
V gene: TRBV2
J gene: TRBJ1-1
D gene: -
CDR3 protein: CASSVEGRATEAFF
CDR3 DNA: TGTGCCAGCAGTGTGGAGGGGAGGGCCACTGAAGCTTTCTTT

clone size: -
V gene: TRBV7-8
J gene: TRBJ2-2
D gene: TRBD2
CDR3 protein: CASSNELAGAGTGELFF
CDR3 DNA: TGTGCCAGCAGCAATGAGCTAGCGGGAGCGGGGACCGGGGAGCTGTTTTTT

clone size: -
V gene: TRBV7-6
J gene: TRBJ2-1
D gene: -
CDR3 protein: CASSLGDSLYNEQFF
CDR3 DNA: TGTGCCAGCAGCTTAGGGGACTCCCTCTACAATGAGCAGTTCTTC

clone size: -
V gene: TRBV7-9
J gene: TRBJ2-1
D gene: TRBD2
CDR3 protein: CASSGGLAGREQFF
CDR3 DNA: TGTGCCAGCTCTGGGGGGCTAGCGGGGCGTGAGCAGTTCTTC

clone size: -
V gene: TRBV19
J gene: TRBJ2-3
D gene: TRBD2
CDR3 protein: CASSIEAAGGTDTQYF
CDR3 DNA: TGTGCCAGTAGTATAGAGGCAGCGGGAGGCACAGATACGCAGTATTTT

clone size: -
V gene: TRBV19
J gene: TRBJ1-5
D gene: TRBD1
CDR3 protein: CASSGTGGYQPQHF
CDR3 DNA: TGTGCCAGTAGTGGAACAGGGGGGTATCAGCCCCAGCATTTT

clone size: -
V gene: TRBV18
J gene: TRBJ2-7
D gene: -
CDR3 protein: CASSPPGGYEQYF
CDR3 DNA: TGTGCCAGCTCACCACCCGGAGGCTACGAGCAGTACTTC

clone size: -
V gene: TRBV7-3
J gene: TRBJ2-1
D gene: -
CDR3 protein: CASSSGPGGQWNEQFF
CDR3 DNA: TGTGCCAGCAGCTCCGGCCCCGGGGGGCAGTGGAATGAGCAGTTCTTC

clone size: -
V gene: TRBV10-3
J gene: TRBJ1-3
D gene: TRBD1
CDR3 protein: CAYKTGGDRSGNTIYF
CDR3 DNA: TGTGCCTACAAAACAGGGGGCGATAGGTCTGGAAACACCATATATTTT

clone size: -
V gene: TRBV7-9
J gene: TRBJ2-3
D gene: TRBD2
CDR3 protein: CASSSLAGTNTDTQYF
CDR3 DNA: TGTGCCAGCAGCTCTCTAGCGGGTACTAACACAGATACGCAGTATTTT

clone size: -
V gene: TRBV11-1
J gene: TRBJ2-4
D gene: -
CDR3 protein: CASSWGEAKNIQYF
CDR3 DNA: TGTGCCAGCAGCTGGGGGGAAGCCAAAAACATTCAGTACTTC

clone size: few
V gene: TRBV7-8
J gene: TRBJ1-1
D gene: TRBD1
CDR3 protein: CASSSTYRDRLGPEAFF
CDR3 DNA: TGTGCCAGCAGCTCTACCTACCGGGACAGACTAGGCCCTGAAGCTTTCTTT

clone size: -
V gene: TRBV15
J gene: TRBJ2-7
D gene: TRBD1
CDR3 protein: CATSRDPGTGGFEQYF
CDR3 DNA: TGTGCCACCAGCAGAGACCCCGGGACAGGGGGATTCGAGCAGTACTTC

clone size: few
V gene: TRBV6-6
J gene: TRBJ1-1
D gene: -
CDR3 protein: CASSYIAVNTEAFF
CDR3 DNA: TGTGCCAGCAGTTACATAGCGGTGAACACTGAAGCTTTCTTT

clone size: -
V gene: TRBV11-2
J gene: TRBJ1-6
D gene: -
CDR3 protein: CASSLDRTGSPLHF
CDR3 DNA: TGTGCCAGCAGCTTAGACAGGACGGGGTCACCCCTCCACTTT

clone size: -
V gene: TRBV19
J gene: TRBJ2-1
D gene: -
CDR3 protein: CASRPPGLNEQFF
CDR3 DNA: TGTGCCAGTAGACCACCAGGGCTCAATGAGCAGTTCTTC

clone size: once
V gene: TRBV9
J gene: TRBJ2-5
D gene: TRBD1
CDR3 protein: CASSVGGTGGLYQETQYF
CDR3 DNA: TGTGCCAGCAGCGTAGGTGGAACAGGGGGCCTGTACCAAGAGACCCAGTACTTC

clone size: -
V gene: TRBV14
J gene: TRBJ2-7
D gene: TRBD2
CDR3 protein: CASSPAGGNIYEQYF
CDR3 DNA: TGTGCCAGCAGCCCCGCGGGGGGGAATATTTACGAGCAGTACTTC

clone size: -
V gene: TRBV7-9
J gene: TRBJ1-2
D gene: TRBD1
CDR3 protein: CASSQAATGGRYTF
CDR3 DNA: TGTGCCAGCAGCCAAGCCGCGACAGGGGGGCGCTACACCTTC

clone size: -
V gene: TRBV15
J gene: TRBJ2-5
D gene: TRBD2
CDR3 protein: CATSSPLGGGETQYF
CDR3 DNA: TGTGCCACCAGCAGCCCCTTGGGGGGGGGAGAGACCCAGTACTTC

clone size: -
V gene: TRBV29-1
J gene: TRBJ2-1
D gene: TRBD2
CDR3 protein: CSVILAGGFALQFF
CDR3 DNA: TGCAGCGTGATACTAGCGGGGGGGTTCGCATTGCAGTTCTTC

clone size: once
V gene: TRBV6-4
J gene: TRBJ2-1
D gene: TRBD2
CDR3 protein: CASSGLAGSNEQFF
CDR3 DNA: TGTGCCAGCAGTGGTCTAGCGGGGTCCAATGAGCAGTTCTTC

clone size: -
V gene: TRBV2
J gene: TRBJ1-5
D gene: TRBD1
CDR3 protein: CASRMGPGQGAGGNQPQHF
CDR3 DNA: TGTGCCAGCAGGATGGGTCCGGGACAGGGGGCTGGGGGCAATCAGCCCCAGCATTTT

clone size: -
V gene: TRBV5-1
J gene: TRBJ1-1
D gene: -
CDR3 protein: CASSWKGVENTEAFF
CDR3 DNA: TGCGCCAGCAGCTGGAAGGGGGTGGAAAACACTGAAGCTTTCTTT

clone size: once
V gene: TRBV19
J gene: TRBJ2-5
D gene: TRBD1
CDR3 protein: CASSMGTAYQETQYF
CDR3 DNA: TGTGCCAGTAGTATGGGGACAGCCTACCAAGAGACCCAGTACTTC

clone size: -
V gene: TRBV5-1
J gene: TRBJ2-7
D gene: -
CDR3 protein: CASSLAGGQYEQYF
CDR3 DNA: TGCGCCAGCAGCTTGGCTGGCGGGCAGTACGAGCAGTACTTC

clone size: -
V gene: TRBV5-5
J gene: TRBJ1-2
D gene: -
CDR3 protein: CASSDYAGYGYTF
CDR3 DNA: TGTGCCAGCAGCGATTACGCAGGGTATGGCTACACCTTC

clone size: -
V gene: TRBV5-6
J gene: TRBJ1-5
D gene: -
CDR3 protein: CASSFYSYNSNQPQHF
CDR3 DNA: TGTGCCAGCAGCTTTTACAGTTATAATAGCAATCAGCCCCAGCATTTT

clone size: -
V gene: TRBV5-1
J gene: TRBJ1-1
D gene: TRBD1
CDR3 protein: CASSPDRGTTEAFF
CDR3 DNA: TGCGCCAGCAGCCCGGACAGGGGGACCACTGAAGCTTTCTTT

clone size: -
V gene: TRBV19
J gene: TRBJ2-7
D gene: TRBD1
CDR3 protein: CASSKVQGMHEQYF
CDR3 DNA: TGTGCCAGTAGTAAAGTACAGGGGATGCACGAGCAGTACTTC

clone size: -
V gene: TRBV30
J gene: TRBJ2-5
D gene: TRBD2
CDR3 protein: CAWSYLAGGPGTQYF
CDR3 DNA: TGTGCCTGGAGTTACCTAGCGGGGGGGCCGGGGACCCAGTACTTC

clone size: -
V gene: TRBV7-9
J gene: TRBJ2-7
D gene: TRBD2
CDR3 protein: CASSSTAGADYEQYF
CDR3 DNA: TGTGCCAGCAGCTCCACAGCGGGGGCCGACTACGAGCAGTACTTC

clone size: few
V gene: TRBV9
J gene: TRBJ2-3
D gene: -
CDR3 protein: CASSVFLDTQYF
CDR3 DNA: TGTGCCAGCAGCGTATTCCTAGATACGCAGTATTTT

clone size: -
V gene: TRBV27
J gene: TRBJ2-7
D gene: TRBD1
CDR3 protein: CATEDREVQGEQYF
CDR3 DNA: TGTGCCACCGAAGACAGGGAAGTTCAAGGAGAGCAGTACTTC

clone size: -
V gene: TRBV9
J gene: TRBJ1-2
D gene: -
CDR3 protein: CASSGGGGWGYTF
CDR3 DNA: TGTGCCAGCAGCGGTGGGGGAGGGTGGGGCTACACCTTC

clone size: -
V gene: TRBV19
J gene: TRBJ1-3
D gene: -
CDR3 protein: CASSIDSDSGNTIYF
CDR3 DNA: TGTGCCAGTAGTATAGATTCAGACTCTGGAAACACCATATATTTT

clone size: -
V gene: TRBV12-5
J gene: TRBJ2-1
D gene: TRBD2
CDR3 protein: CASGLRGLAGTATYNEQFF
CDR3 DNA: TGTGCTAGTGGCCTCAGAGGACTAGCGGGTACTGCAACCTACAATGAGCAGTTCTTC

clone size: once
V gene: TRBV29-1
J gene: TRBJ2-1
D gene: -
CDR3 protein: CSVSLRYEQFF
CDR3 DNA: TGCAGCGTTAGCTTGCGTTATGAGCAGTTCTTC